This T cell receptor (beta chain) was retrieved from a study of technical replicates of blood from a handful of donors. Data came from immunoSEQ multiplex PCR; TCRdb stores just in-frame clones and leaves some out. Seen here are under 85,000 clones, 93% observed once, and the top ten hold 0.4% to 0.45%. This CDR3 comprises 17 residues. Germline CDR1 and CDR2: LNHDA and SQIVND (reference sequence). Trimming removed 3 bases at V and 0 bases at J, with 12 bases between. The chain couples TRBV19 to TRBJ2-6; TRBD1 is a possible D gene (6 bases). The source of this sequence is a human donor in good health. Material for sequencing was T cells isolated from PBMCs. The CDR3 protein is CASSIMDSISGANVLTF. Here the CDR3 DNA reads TGTGCCAGTAGTATCATGGACAGTATCTCTGGGGCCAACGTCCTGACTTTC.